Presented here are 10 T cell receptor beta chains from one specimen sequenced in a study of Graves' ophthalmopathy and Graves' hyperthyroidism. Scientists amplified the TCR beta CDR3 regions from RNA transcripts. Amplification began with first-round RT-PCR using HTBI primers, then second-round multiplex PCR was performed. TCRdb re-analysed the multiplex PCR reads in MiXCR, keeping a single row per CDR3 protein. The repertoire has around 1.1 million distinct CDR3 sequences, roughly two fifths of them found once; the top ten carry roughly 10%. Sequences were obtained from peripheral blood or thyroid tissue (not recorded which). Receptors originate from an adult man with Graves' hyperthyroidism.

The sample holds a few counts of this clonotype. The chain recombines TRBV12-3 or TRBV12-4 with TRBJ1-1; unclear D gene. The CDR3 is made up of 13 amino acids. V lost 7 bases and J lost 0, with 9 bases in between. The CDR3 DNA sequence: TGTGCCAGCATCCGGAACCTGAACACTGAAGCTTTCTTT. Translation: CASIRNLNTEAFF.

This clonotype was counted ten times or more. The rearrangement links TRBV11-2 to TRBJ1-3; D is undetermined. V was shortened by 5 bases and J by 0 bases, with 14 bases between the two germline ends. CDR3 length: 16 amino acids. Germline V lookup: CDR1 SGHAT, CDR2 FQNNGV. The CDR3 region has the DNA TGTGCCAGCAGCCCGCCGTCGGGAATCTCTGGAAACACCATATATTTT. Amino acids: CASSPPSGISGNTIYF.

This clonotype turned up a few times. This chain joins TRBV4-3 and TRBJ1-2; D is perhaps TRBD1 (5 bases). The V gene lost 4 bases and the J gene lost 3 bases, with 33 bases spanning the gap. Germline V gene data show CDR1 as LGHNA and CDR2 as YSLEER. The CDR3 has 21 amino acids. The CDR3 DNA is TGCGCCAGCAGCCCCTGGGCGGGGACGATACACGAACCTATTCTGGACTATGGCTACACCTTC. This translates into CASSPWAGTIHEPILDYGYTF.

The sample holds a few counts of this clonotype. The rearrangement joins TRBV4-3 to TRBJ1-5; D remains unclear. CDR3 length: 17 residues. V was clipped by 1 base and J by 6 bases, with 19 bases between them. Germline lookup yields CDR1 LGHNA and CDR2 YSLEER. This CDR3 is CASSQGVFKGGSQPQHF. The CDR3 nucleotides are TGCGCCAGCAGCCAAGGGGTATTCAAGGGCGGAAGTCAGCCCCAGCATTTT.

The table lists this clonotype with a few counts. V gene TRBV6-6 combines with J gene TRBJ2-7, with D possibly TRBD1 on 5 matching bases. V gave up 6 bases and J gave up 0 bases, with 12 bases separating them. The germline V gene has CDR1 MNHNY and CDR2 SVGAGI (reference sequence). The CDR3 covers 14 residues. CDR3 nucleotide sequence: TGTGCCAGCAGATTACAGGAAAGCTCCTACGAGCAGTACTTC. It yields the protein CASRLQESSYEQYF.

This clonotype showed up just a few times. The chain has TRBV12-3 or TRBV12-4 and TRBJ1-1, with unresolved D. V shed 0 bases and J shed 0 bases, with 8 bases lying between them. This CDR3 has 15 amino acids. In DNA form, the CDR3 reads TGTGCCAGCAGTTTAGCGCGGCATCTGAACACTGAAGCTTTCTTT. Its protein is CASSLARHLNTEAFF.

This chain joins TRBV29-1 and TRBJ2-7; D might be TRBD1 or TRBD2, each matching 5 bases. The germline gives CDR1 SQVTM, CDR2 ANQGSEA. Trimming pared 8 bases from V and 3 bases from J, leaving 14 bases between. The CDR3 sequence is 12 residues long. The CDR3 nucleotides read TGCAGCCGAGCAAATGGGGGCTACGAGCAGTACTTC. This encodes CSRANGGYEQYF.

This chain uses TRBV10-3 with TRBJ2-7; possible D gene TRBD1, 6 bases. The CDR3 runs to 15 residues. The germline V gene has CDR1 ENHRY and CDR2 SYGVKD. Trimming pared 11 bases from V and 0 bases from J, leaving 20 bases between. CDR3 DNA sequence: TGTGCCTGTAGGTGGTCGGGACAAGACTCCTACGAGCAGTACTTC. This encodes CACRWSGQDSYEQYF.

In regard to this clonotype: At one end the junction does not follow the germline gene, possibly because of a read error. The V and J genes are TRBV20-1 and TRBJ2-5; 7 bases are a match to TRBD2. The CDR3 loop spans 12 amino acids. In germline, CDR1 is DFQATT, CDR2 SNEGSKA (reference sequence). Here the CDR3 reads CSARLLAETRYF. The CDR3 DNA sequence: TGCAGTGCTAGACTTCTAGCGGAGACCCGGTACTTC.

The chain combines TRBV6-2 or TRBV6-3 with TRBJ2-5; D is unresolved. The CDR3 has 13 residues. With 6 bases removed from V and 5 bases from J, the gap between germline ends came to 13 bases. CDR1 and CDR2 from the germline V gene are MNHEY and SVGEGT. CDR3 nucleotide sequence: TGTGCCAGCAGCCCGGGTAGCAGGGAGACCCAGTACTTC. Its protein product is CASSPGSRETQYF.